Following are 22 T cell receptor beta chains from one sample sequenced in a study of cytomegalovirus exposure and HLA in healthy donors. PCR amplification relied on 60 Vbeta primers (plus 13 Jbeta primers). Profiling relied on immunoSEQ multiplex PCR, and the TCRdb table lists in-frame clones only, not all of them. The table includes over 130,000 clones, about four fifths detected once. Sequenced material: PBMCs. The receptor source for this set is a man aged 45-65 years in good health and CMV-seropositive.

The rearrangement uses TRBV27 and TRBJ1-2, with 7 nucleotides matching TRBD1. V shed 0 bases and J 7 bases; nucleotides not matched to a gene: 5. The CDR3 runs to 14 residues. Germline V gene sequence: CDR1 MNHEY, CDR2 SMNVEV (reference sequence). CDR3 in amino acids: CASSLSYDRVGYTF. The CDR3 coding sequence is TGTGCCAGCAGTTTATCGTACGACAGGGTTGGCTACACCTTC.

The rearrangement links TRBV19 to TRBJ1-1, with D possibly TRBD1 on 6 matching bases. Trimming pared 6 bases from V and 1 base from J, leaving 15 bases between. The length of the CDR3 is 15 residues. CDR1 is LNHDA, CDR2 SQIVND, per germline (reference sequence). CDR3 bases: TGTGCCAGTAGCCCCCGGGGGGGCTCGAACACTGAAGCTTTCTTT. It is translated as CASSPRGGSNTEAFF.

The J gene is TRBJ1-1, the V gene TRBV19; TRBD1 is a possible D gene (5 bases). V shed 5 bases and J shed 4 bases, with 14 bases lying between them. Germline V gene sequence: CDR1 LNHDA, CDR2 SQIVND (reference sequence). CDR3 length: 14 amino acids. As DNA, the CDR3 is TGTGCCAGTAGTTGGACAACTACGGGCACTGAAGCTTTCTTT. It yields the protein CASSWTTTGTEAFF.

J is TRBJ2-4 and V is TRBV10-3; the D gene is possibly TRBD1 (5 bases). V lost 0 bases, J lost 2 bases, and 14 bases lay in between. Germline CDR1 and CDR2: ENHRY and SYGVKD. This CDR3 is built from 17 residues. This CDR3 is CAISESLGSGSKNIQYF. CDR3 nucleotide sequence: TGTGCCATCAGTGAGTCGCTGGGGTCAGGGTCCAAAAACATTCAGTACTTC.

The chain employs TRBV5-1 and TRBJ1-1; D is ambiguous. CDR3 length: 13 residues. Per the germline V gene, CDR1 is SGHRS and CDR2 is YFSETQ. V lost 3 bases, J lost 3 bases, and 9 bases lay in between. CDR3 sequence (DNA): TGCGCCAGCAGCTATATAGGAGACACTGAAGCTTTCTTT. Translated: CASSYIGDTEAFF.

This clone was picked up one time. This chain joins TRBV11-2 and TRBJ1-2, with a possible D match to TRBD1 (6 bases). The CDR3 consists of 14 residues. V was pared by 2 bases and J by 6 bases, with 13 bases between. Germline V gene lookup returns CDR1 SGHAT and CDR2 FQNNGV. CDR3 in amino acids: CASSLTWTDNGYTF. The CDR3, as DNA: TGTGCCAGCAGCTTAACTTGGACAGACAATGGCTACACCTTC.

The chain has TRBV18 and TRBJ1-1, with 9 bases that match TRBD1. This CDR3 has 15 amino acids. CDR1 is KGHSH, CDR2 LQKENI, per germline. V was clipped by 4 bases and J by 6 bases; unmatched bases: 9. CDR3 nucleotide sequence: TGTGCCAGCTCACTAGGGACAGGGACTATCGCTGAAGCTTTCTTT. This codes for CASSLGTGTIAEAFF.

The chain combines TRBV5-4 with TRBJ2-1, with 14 bases identical to TRBD2. The CDR3 is 14 amino acids. The V gene's germline CDR1 is SGHNT and CDR2 YYREEE (reference sequence). V shed 9 bases and J 7 bases; nucleotides not matched to a gene: 6. CDR3 sequence: CATGGLAGVNEQFF. The CDR3 nucleotides are TGTGCCACGGGGGGACTAGCGGGAGTAAATGAGCAGTTCTTC.

This clone has a handful of counts. This chain links TRBV6-1 with TRBJ1-3; perhaps TRBD1 as D (5 bases). The CDR3 is made up of 13 amino acids. V lost 9 bases and J lost 3, with 12 bases in between. The germline CDR1 and CDR2 sequences are MNHNS and SASEGT. The CDR3 sequence is CASIAGFGNTIYF. In DNA, the CDR3 is TGTGCCAGTATAGCAGGGTTTGGAAACACCATATATTTT.

The V gene is TRBV7-8, the J gene TRBJ2-2; perhaps TRBD2 as D (6 bases). The CDR3 is 12 residues long. Germline lookup yields CDR1 SGHVS and CDR2 FQNEAQ. The V and J ends lost 6 bases and 7 bases respectively, with 9 bases between them. In DNA, the CDR3 is TGTGCCAGCAGGGGACTTGGCGGGGAGCTGTTTTTT. Translated: CASRGLGGELFF.

This clone was counted between two and nine times. The chain uses TRBV5-4 and TRBJ1-1; D is undetermined. This CDR3 is built from 14 residues. The V and J ends lost 7 bases and 5 bases respectively, with 18 bases between them. Germline V gene data show CDR1 as SGHNT and CDR2 as YYREEE (reference sequence). The CDR3, as DNA: TGTGCCAGCGCAGTCGGGGAAAAGAGGACTGAAGCTTTCTTT. It codes for CASAVGEKRTEAFF.

A few counts support this clone. The chain combines TRBV7-2 with TRBJ2-1; 8 bases map to TRBD2. V lost 3 bases, J lost 6 bases, and 10 bases stayed unmatched. This CDR3 is 16 amino acids long. Germline-derived CDR1 and CDR2 are SGHTA and FQGNSA. The CDR3 nucleotides read TGTGCCAGCAGCTTTTCAGGGGTCGGGGGGGGCAATGAGCAGTTCTTC. This translates into CASSFSGVGGGNEQFF. The whole variable domain, filled in from reference TRBV7-2 and TRBJ2-1, reads GAGVSQSPSNKVTEKGKDVELRCDPISGHTALYWYRQSLGQGLEFLIYFQGNSAPDKSGLPSDRFSAERTGGSVSTLTIQRTQQEDSAVYLCASSFSGVGGGNEQFFGPGTRLTVL.

V and J are TRBV6-5 and TRBJ2-5; 7 bases map to TRBD1. The DNA end is more similar to TRBJ2-7, so the J call may be wrong. The CDR3 is 15 residues long. In germline, CDR1 is MNHEY, CDR2 SVGAGI. The CDR3 nucleotides are TGTGCCAGCGGTGCTTCCCGGGACAGCCCCTACGAGCAGTACTTC. Translating gives CASGASRDSPYEQYF.

J is TRBJ2-7 and V is TRBV7-9; 12 bases align to TRBD2. Per germline, CDR1 SEHNR and CDR2 FQNEAQ (reference sequence). V shed 2 bases and J 6 bases; nucleotides not matched to a gene: 8. The CDR3 has 16 amino acids. CDR3 DNA sequence: TGTGCCAGCAGCTTAAATCTAGCGGGAGGGCGACGCGAGCAGTACTTC. Translation: CASSLNLAGGRREQYF. The whole variable domain, filled in from reference TRBV7-9 and TRBJ2-7, reads DTGVSQNPRHKITKRGQNVTFRCDPISEHNRLYWYRQTLGQGPEFLTYFQNEAQLEKSRLLSDRFSAERPKGSFSTLEIQRTEQGDSAMYLCASSLNLAGGRREQYFGPGTRLTVT.

The chain joins TRBV30 to TRBJ2-7; TRBD2 aligns across 13 bases. V trimming: 3 bases; J trimming: 2 bases; junction bases outside the gene matches: 7. CDR1 is GTSNPN, CDR2 SVGIG, per germline (reference sequence). This CDR3 is built from 16 residues. CDR3 sequence (DNA): TGTGCCTGGAGGGAACTACTAGCGGGAGGGCCCTACGAGCAGTACTTC. Translated, it gives CAWRELLAGGPYEQYF.

The CDR3, as DNA: TGTGCCAGCAGCGCGGACAGCGAAGAGACCCAGTACTTC. Its translation is CASSADSEETQYF. The chain has TRBV5-4 and TRBJ2-5, with D perhaps matching TRBD1 (6 bases). Trimming removed 4 bases from V and 3 bases from J, with 10 bases in between. This CDR3 comprises 13 residues. Looked up from germline, CDR1 is SGHNT and CDR2 is YYREEE (reference sequence).

V is TRBV19 and J is TRBJ2-7; weak D call: TRBD1 (6 bases). With 3 bases removed from V and 2 bases from J, the gap between germline ends came to 14 bases. The CDR3 runs to 15 residues. Looked up from germline, CDR1 is LNHDA and CDR2 is SQIVND (reference sequence). The CDR3 here is CASSMGQGTTYEQYF. As DNA, the CDR3 is TGTGCCAGTAGTATGGGGCAGGGGACAACCTACGAGCAGTACTTC.

This chain connects TRBV2 to TRBJ2-7, with 8 positions matching TRBD2. Losses at the gene ends were 8 bases for V and 4 bases for J; bases not matched to a gene: 7. Germline assignment: CDR1 SNHLY and CDR2 FYNNEI. The CDR3 totals 13 residues. The CDR3 spells CASWTSSYYEQYF. DNA for the CDR3: TGTGCCAGCTGGACTAGCTCCTATTACGAGCAGTACTTC. The variable domain in full, with the rest retrieved from reference TRBV2 and TRBJ2-7, is EPEVTQTPSHQVTQMGQEVILRCVPISNHLYFYWYRQILGQKVEFLVSFYNNEISEKSEIFDDQFSVERPDGSNFTLKIRSTKLEDSAMYFCASWTSSYYEQYFGPGTRLTVT.

The rearrangement links TRBV5-1 to TRBJ2-7; 9 bases fit TRBD2. The CDR3 runs 16 residues. The V segment lost 2 bases and the J segment 6 bases; nucleotides outside the gene matches: 12. In germline, CDR1 is SGHRS, CDR2 YFSETQ. The CDR3 sequence is CASSFLSTTSGGEQYF. The DNA of the CDR3 is TGCGCCAGCAGCTTTTTATCGACGACTAGCGGCGGCGAGCAGTACTTC.

The J gene is TRBJ2-1, the V gene TRBV6-6; 11 bases align to TRBD2. This CDR3 is 15 amino acids long. J gave up 9 bases and V 6 bases, and 10 bases lay outside the gene matches. Germline CDR1 MNHNY, CDR2 SVGAGI (reference sequence). Here the CDR3 reads CASSSTSGSVAEQFF. The CDR3 nucleotides are TGTGCCAGCAGCTCAACTAGCGGGAGTGTGGCTGAGCAGTTCTTC.

The J gene is TRBJ2-1, the V gene TRBV5-6; 8 bases agree with TRBD1. The CDR3 runs to 16 residues. With V trimmed by 2 bases and J by 3 bases, 7 bases remained unmatched. CDR1 and CDR2 (germline): SGHDT, YYEEEE. DNA of the CDR3: TGTGCCAGCAGCTTAGACAGGGGCCCCTACTACAATGAGCAGTTCTTC. Translating it yields CASSLDRGPYYNEQFF.

The CDR3 loop is CASTGGVGKATQYF. CDR3 nucleotide sequence: TGTGCCAGCACAGGGGGCGTCGGAAAGGCGACCCAGTACTTC. The chain has TRBV2 and TRBJ2-5; 8 nucleotides line up with TRBD1. Germline CDR1 is SNHLY and CDR2 is FYNNEI. V shed 7 bases and J 7 bases; nucleotides not matched to a gene: 11. The CDR3 consists of 14 residues.